The sequence of this T cell receptor (beta chain) was determined in a study of cytomegalovirus exposure and HLA in healthy donors (dated 2017 in TCRdb). Describing the broader study: An earlier analysis of 587 of the donors reported 276 Gb of sequence data and 117 million unique TCR beta sequences obtained from roughly 180 million T cells. Every discovery cohort repertoire had been produced on one sequencing platform. A separate validation cohort of 90 to 150 different subjects was used in addition to the 666-subject first cohort. Alongside the repertoire data, information on donor age, sex, ethnicity and CMV serostatus was compiled. Both class I and class II loci were covered by HLA typing, at four-digit resolution. A later analysis re-examined previously published TCR beta repertoires from over 500 donors and added high-resolution HLA genotyping to investigate patterns of TCR occurrence. An early release that covered several hundred HLA-typed donors contained around 330 gigabases of sequencing data and tens of millions of unique TCR sequences. The number of typed donors differed by locus: about 629-640 for A, B, C, DRB1 and DQB1; some 500 for DQA1; some 610 for DPA1; and 450 to 480 for DPB1. The study was designed to test whether signatures of past pathogen exposure could be identified by cataloging public T cell receptors. Genome-wide SNP genotypes for about 55% of the roughly 670 donors were used in a later genetic analysis, which treated that subset as a discovery cohort. Roughly 5 DR-DQ haplotypes were handled as single units for association and clustering, since linkage in the cohort was strong. On average, 235,054 unique TCR beta nucleotide sequences were sequenced per donor among roughly 430 genotyped donors of the cohort, with roughly 18% of those sequences being non-productive. Of the approximately 400 genotyped donors, approximately 81% were placed in the genetic ancestry cluster associated with self-reported Caucasian donors. The study profiled the T cell repertoires of under 850 subjects by immunosequencing and related them to cytomegalovirus serostatus. The study combined high-throughput TCR immunosequencing, statistical association of individual TCRs with disease status, and machine learning to predict cytomegalovirus infection status. Rather than using new phenotypic data, the later analysis identified candidate immune exposures from TCR beta sequences and from how often those sequences occurred across donors. In an earlier analysis of several hundred of the donors, high-throughput TCR beta sequencing was used to judge whether each TCR beta V gene segment behaved as functional or pseudogenic.

Libraries were made using the immunoSEQ multiplex PCR assay. For the multiplex PCR, a mixture combining 60 forward primers for TCR Vbeta segments and 13 reverse primers for TCR Jbeta segments was used. Amplification of the CDR3 region of rearranged TCR beta genes was performed with a multiplex PCR assay on genomic DNA. The amplified TCR beta libraries were sequenced on the Illumina HiSeq System as 87-base-pair reads. The paper's processing steps were these. A later analysis counted about 80 million unique TCR beta chains across the 550 to 700 repertoires, and around 9.9 million of these chains were shared by at least two donors. To remove PCR and sequencing errors, raw reads were error-corrected and collapsed into unique sequences using a nearest-neighbor algorithm that merged closely related sequences. CDR3 sequences were aligned to IMGT reference sequences to assign V, D and J gene segments. Each retained sequence needed at least a six-nucleotide match to both a V gene segment and a J gene segment. Rearrangements were classified as productive when the CDR3 lacked stop codons and remained in frame with V and J, and all other rearrangements were classified as non-productive. CDR3 was defined according to IMGT convention as the region running from the second conserved V-encoded cysteine to the conserved J-encoded phenylalanine. In an earlier analysis of more than 550 of the donors, sequences lacking an unambiguous match to a single V gene segment were excluded. An earlier analysis of several hundred of the donors called V segments functional above 56.7% productive rearrangements and segregating when the between-donor standard deviation exceeded 5%. To diagnose cytomegalovirus status from the catalog of TCR beta chain sequences, a statistical classification framework was built. V and J gene assignment, in a later analysis, came from comparing TCR nucleotide sequences with IMGT/GENE-DB human TR gene sequences. In a later analysis, CDR3 sequences and most-parsimonious VDJ recombination scenarios were assigned using the TCRdist pipeline. In a later analysis, each TCR beta chain was defined by its CDR3 amino acid sequence together with its V-gene family, and reads lacking a unique V-gene family were excluded. As a way to deal with suspected cross-contamination and a sequencing artifact, a later analysis dropped nearly 600 nucleotide sequences that were highly shared and had low generation probability. In a later analysis, a clonal expansion index was calculated for each public chain from normalized within-repertoire ranks of inferred template counts. In a later analysis, generation probabilities were computed using a VDJ recombination model fitted to out-of-frame rearrangements, and the results were checked against IGoR. In a later analysis, hypergeometric tests were used to score TCR-TCR, TCR-HLA and TCR-CMV co-occurrence, with a repertoire-size bias correction applied to TCR pairs. In a later analysis, false discovery rates were estimated by permuting HLA or CMV assignments 20 times. In a later analysis, co-occurring TCRs were grouped using DBSCAN, and TCRdist sequence similarity was added for clustering within HLA-allele-positive subsets. Co-occurrence clustering excluded repertoires with fewer than 30,000 or more than 120,000 public chains, plus five with anomalous nucleotide sharing. TCRdb limited this immuneACCESS table to in-frame rearrangements with V and J called. A share of clones is missing; checked studies link under half to unresolved V genes, and the rest is unexplained. V, J and clone size reflect that table, while D and trimming were determined from the DNA. The sample's own table lists 150,000 or so clones. Clones ranked in the top ten supply under 2.5% of the sample.

Study-wide findings and limitations: Because some donors lacked HLA typing at each locus, the association tests relied only on the typed subset. Specific HLA alleles were associated with 15,000 to 20,000 TCR beta sequences at a false discovery rate of 0.05 in a later analysis. Cytomegalovirus status was reported to be diagnosed by the classifier with high specificity and sensitivity in both the original and validation cohorts. A later analysis found that most CMV-associated TCR beta chains appeared HLA-restricted, with HLA associations seemingly driven largely by CMV exposure. In an earlier analysis of 587 of the donors, most TCR beta V segments were observed in productive rearrangements about 87% or about 30% of the time, broadly matching IMGT annotations. A further reported finding was that TCR beta sequences accurately predicted the HLA-A and HLA-B alleles for most subjects in the first cohort. Only TCR beta chains were sequenced in this cohort, and the absence of alpha or paired-chain data limited detectable features. Because counts were too low, some 17 rarely observed V segments, including chromosome 9 orphons, were excluded from the earlier analysis of 587 of the donors. Compared with the approximately 670-donor mean, donors in an Asian-associated ancestry cluster had fewer N-insertions in productive TCRs, according to a later genetic analysis. A total of 150 or so TCR beta chains were listed by the study as associated with cytomegalovirus. The authors suggested that the approach could potentially be generalized to other disease states and immunological phenotypes. The only immune exposure information available for the cohort was CMV serostatus. A group of highly shared sequence variants was considered likely to be a technical artifact of the sequencing pipeline. In a later analysis, the rate of TCR association differed among HLA loci, with DRB1 alleles having the most associated TCRs and HLA-C alleles having the fewest. According to a later analysis, parvovirus B19, influenza, CMV and Epstein-Barr virus appeared linked to several top co-occurrence clusters. Roughly uniform sequencing depth across donors was assumed in presence/absence analyses, although this assumption may not hold. Three of the identified cytomegalovirus-associated TCR beta chains were confirmed in vitro to be specific for cytomegalovirus antigens. Linkage disequilibrium might explain the correlated functional status among segregating V segments, but an unknown experimental factor could not be excluded. Most TCR sequences were observed very rarely across donors, whereas some public TCRs were present in many individuals. In a later genetic analysis, a missense DCLRE1C variant was associated with V-gene and J-gene trimming of TCR beta chains, and the association was replicated in an independent cohort. Strong co-occurrence of HLA alleles, especially DR and DQ, made assigning TCR associations to individual alleles difficult. In a later analysis, HLA-associated TCR beta chains were found to be more clonally expanded and to have lower generation probabilities than equally common non-associated chains.

A word on this clone: What antigen it recognizes has not been identified.

The cohort consisted of 600 to 700 healthy bone marrow donors. All cohort members were sampled while nominally healthy, although unrecorded immune exposures were likely present. The donor tested CMV seronegative and was one of the 352 seronegative cohort members. A peripheral blood sample was collected from each donor, and TCR beta sequencing was performed on peripheral blood mononuclear cells. The Qiagen DNeasy Blood Extraction Kit was used to extract genomic DNA from the blood cell samples. The sequencing sample was made of PBMCs. This sequence was found in a woman aged 18-29 years in good health and CMV-seronegative.

The DNA sequence is given as TGTGCCTGGAGTCGCGTAGCGGGAGTAAACGAGCAGTACTTC. This yields the protein CAWSRVAGVNEQYF. This receptor chain uses TRBV30 and TRBJ2-7, and 9 bases in between align with TRBD2. For this chain, trimming is 2 bases at the V end and 5 bases at the J end, and the number of junction bases without a gene match is 7. From a lookup of the germline V gene (reference sequence), CDR1 and CDR2 are GTSNPN and SVGIG. The CDR3, from cysteine to phenylalanine, totals 14 residues. CDR3 DNA only is kept here, 42 bases in frame from base 1.